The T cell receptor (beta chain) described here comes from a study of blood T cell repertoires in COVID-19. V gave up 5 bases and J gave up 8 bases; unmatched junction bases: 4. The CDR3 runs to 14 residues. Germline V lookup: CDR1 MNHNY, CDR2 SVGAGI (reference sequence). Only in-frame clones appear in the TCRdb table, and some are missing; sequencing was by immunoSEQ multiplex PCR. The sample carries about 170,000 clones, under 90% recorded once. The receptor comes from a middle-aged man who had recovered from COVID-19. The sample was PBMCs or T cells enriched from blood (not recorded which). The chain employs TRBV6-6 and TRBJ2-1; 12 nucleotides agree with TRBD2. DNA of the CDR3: TGTGCCAGCAGTCTAGCGGGGGGGCCCGATGAGCAGTTCTTC. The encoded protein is CASSLAGGPDEQFF.